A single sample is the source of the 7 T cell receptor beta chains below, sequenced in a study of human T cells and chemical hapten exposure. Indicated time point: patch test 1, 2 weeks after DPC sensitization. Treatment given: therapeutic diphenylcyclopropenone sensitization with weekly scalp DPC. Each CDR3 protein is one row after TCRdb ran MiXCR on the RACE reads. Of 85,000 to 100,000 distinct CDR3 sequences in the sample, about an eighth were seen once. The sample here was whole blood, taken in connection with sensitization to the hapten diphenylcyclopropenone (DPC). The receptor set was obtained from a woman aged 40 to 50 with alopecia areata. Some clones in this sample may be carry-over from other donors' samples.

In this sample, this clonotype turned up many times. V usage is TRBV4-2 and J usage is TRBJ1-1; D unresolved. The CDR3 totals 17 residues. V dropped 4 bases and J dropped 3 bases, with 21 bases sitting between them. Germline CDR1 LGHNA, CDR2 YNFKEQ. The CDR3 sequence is CASSPTKGRRTHTEAFF. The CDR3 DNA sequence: TGTGCCAGCAGCCCTACAAAGGGCAGGCGAACACACACTGAAGCTTTCTTT.

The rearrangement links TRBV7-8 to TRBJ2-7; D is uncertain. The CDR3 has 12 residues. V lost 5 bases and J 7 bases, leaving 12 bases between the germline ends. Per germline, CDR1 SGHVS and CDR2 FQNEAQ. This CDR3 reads CASSPALGEQYF. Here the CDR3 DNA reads TGTGCCAGCAGCCCGGCCTTGGGTGAGCAGTACTTC.

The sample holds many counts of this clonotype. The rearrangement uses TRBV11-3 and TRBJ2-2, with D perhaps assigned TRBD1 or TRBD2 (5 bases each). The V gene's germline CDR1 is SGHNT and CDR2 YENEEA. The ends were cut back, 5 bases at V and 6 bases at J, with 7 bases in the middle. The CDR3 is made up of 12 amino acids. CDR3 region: CASSPGPGELFF. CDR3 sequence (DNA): TGTGCCAGCAGCCCGGGACCCGGGGAGCTGTTTTTT.

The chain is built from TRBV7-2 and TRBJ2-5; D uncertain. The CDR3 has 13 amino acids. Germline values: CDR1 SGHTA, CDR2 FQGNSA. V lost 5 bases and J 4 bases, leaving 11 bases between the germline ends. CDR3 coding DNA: TGTGCCAGCAGCAAGCGCCAAGTAGAGACCCAGTACTTC. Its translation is CASSKRQVETQYF.

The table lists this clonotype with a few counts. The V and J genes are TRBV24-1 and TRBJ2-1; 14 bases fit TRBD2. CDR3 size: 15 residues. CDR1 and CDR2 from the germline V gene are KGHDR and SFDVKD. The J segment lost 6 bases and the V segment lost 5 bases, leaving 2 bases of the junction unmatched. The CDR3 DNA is TGTGCCACCAGTGGGGGACTAGCGGGGGCCAATGAGCAGTTCTTC. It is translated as CATSGGLAGANEQFF.

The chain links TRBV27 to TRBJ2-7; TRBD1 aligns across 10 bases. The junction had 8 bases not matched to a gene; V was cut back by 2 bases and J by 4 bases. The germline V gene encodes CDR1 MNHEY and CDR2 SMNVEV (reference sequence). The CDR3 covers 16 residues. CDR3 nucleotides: TGTGCCAGCAGTTTACCCCCCGGGACAGGGGTTTACGAGCAGTACTTC. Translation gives CASSLPPGTGVYEQYF.

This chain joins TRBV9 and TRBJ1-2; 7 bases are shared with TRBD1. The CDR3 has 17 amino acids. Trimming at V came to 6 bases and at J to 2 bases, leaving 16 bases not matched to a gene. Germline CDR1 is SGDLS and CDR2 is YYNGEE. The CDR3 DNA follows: TGTGCCAGCACAGAGGGGGCCCAGGGATACGGAAACTATGGCTACACCTTC. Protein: CASTEGAQGYGNYGYTF.